These 18 T cell receptor beta chains came from one sample sequenced in a study of blood T cell repertoires in COVID-19. Profiled with immunoSEQ multiplex PCR; TCRdb holds only in-frame clones, not every one. The sample consists of 310,000 or so clones, roughly 86% of them appearing once. The source material was peripheral blood. The receptor source for this set is a woman in her 30s with COVID-19, enrolled during active disease.

The rearrangement joins TRBV6-2 or TRBV6-3 to TRBJ2-7; 11 nucleotides line up with TRBD2. CDR1 and CDR2 (germline): MNHEY, SVGEGT. V shed 5 bases, J shed 2 bases, and the junction held 11 bases outside the gene matches. The CDR3 has 17 residues. CDR3 sequence: CASSPGPGTSGTYEQYF. DNA of the CDR3: TGTGCCAGCAGTCCCGGTCCCGGGACTAGCGGAACCTACGAGCAGTACTTC.

The chain joins TRBV21-1 to TRBJ1-3; TRBD1 is the table's D call and was not checked against the DNA. TRBV21-1 is described as a pseudogene. The CDR3 runs to 17 residues. The CDR3 DNA reads as TGTGCCAGCAGCAAGCCAGGGGGCGCCTGTCCTGGAAACACCATATATTTT. Its translation is CASSKPGGACPGNTIYF.

J is TRBJ2-7 and V is TRBV15; 10 nucleotides match TRBD1. The length of the CDR3 is 14 residues. The germline gives CDR1 LNHNV, CDR2 YYDKDF (reference sequence). V lost 6 bases to trimming and J lost 6 bases; unmatched junction nucleotides: 8. The CDR3 spells CATRPGQGEVEQYF. In DNA form, the CDR3 reads TGTGCCACCAGACCTGGACAGGGGGAAGTCGAGCAGTACTTC. Drawing the rest from reference TRBV15 and TRBJ2-7, the complete variable domain is DAMVIQNPRYQVTQFGKPVTLSCSQTLNHNVMYWYQQKSSQAPKLLFHYYDKDFNNEADTPDNFQSRRPNTSFCFLDIRSPGLGDTAMYLCATRPGQGEVEQYFGPGTRLTVT.

The chain links TRBV4-1 to TRBJ2-3, with 11 bases fitting TRBD2. V dropped 1 base and J dropped 0; count of bases not matched to a gene: 12. This CDR3 comprises 20 residues. In germline, CDR1 is MGHRA, CDR2 YSYEKL. This CDR3 reads CASSQVMGTSGQESTDTQYF. CDR3 DNA sequence: TGCGCCAGCAGCCAAGTAATGGGGACTAGCGGACAAGAAAGCACAGATACGCAGTATTTT.

The gene calls are TRBV6-5 and TRBJ2-7; D is possibly TRBD1 (7 bases). The CDR3 is made up of 15 amino acids. Trimming shortened V by 6 bases and J by 3 bases, and 18 bases separated the two germline ends. Germline assignment: CDR1 MNHEY and CDR2 SVGAGI. CDR3 sequence reads: CASSPGGGQLYEQYF. In DNA form, the CDR3 reads TGTGCCAGCAGCCCCGGAGGGGGCCAACTCTACGAGCAGTACTTC.

The V gene is TRBV6-1, the J gene TRBJ2-7; 7 bases line up with TRBD1. This CDR3 has 15 residues. Germline V CDR1 and CDR2: MNHNS, SASEGT. V shed 2 bases and J 1 base; nucleotides not matched to a gene: 5. DNA of the CDR3: TGTGCCAGCAGTGAATCCCTGGGACAGTCCTACGAGCAGTACTTC. Its protein is CASSESLGQSYEQYF.

The gene calls are TRBV7-2 and TRBJ2-1; 8 bases agree with TRBD2. Trimming took 5 bases from V and 3 from J; bases not matched to a gene: 9. This CDR3 region has 16 residues. Germline V gives CDR1 SGHTA, CDR2 FQGNSA. The CDR3 DNA sequence: TGTGCCAGCAGCCCTGTTGGGGCGGGAGGCTACAATGAGCAGTTCTTC. This encodes CASSPVGAGGYNEQFF. Filled out from reference TRBV7-2 and TRBJ2-1, the complete variable domain reads GAGVSQSPSNKVTEKGKDVELRCDPISGHTALYWYRQSLGQGLEFLIYFQGNSAPDKSGLPSDRFSAERTGGSVSTLTIQRTQQEDSAVYLCASSPVGAGGYNEQFFGPGTRLTVL.

This clone appeared a single time. V is TRBV28 and J is TRBJ2-7, with D possibly matching TRBD1 (8 bases). The V gene lost 7 bases and the J gene lost 6 bases, with 22 bases spanning the gap. The CDR3 length is 15 residues. Germline assignment: CDR1 MDHEN and CDR2 SYDVKM. The CDR3 spells CASTLGGAGGAEQYF. In nucleotides, the CDR3 is TGTGCCAGCACTTTGGGAGGGGCAGGGGGCGCCGAGCAGTACTTC. The whole variable domain, filled in from reference TRBV28 and TRBJ2-7, reads DVKVTQSSRYLVKRTGEKVFLECVQDMDHENMFWYRQDPGLGLRLIYFSYDVKMKEKGDIPEGYSVSREKKERFSLILESASTNQTSMYLCASTLGGAGGAEQYFGPGTRLTVT.

The chain employs TRBV6-5 and TRBJ2-1; 8 nucleotides match TRBD2. With V trimmed by 0 bases and J by 3 bases, 1 base remained unmatched. The CDR3 has 15 residues. CDR1 MNHEY and CDR2 SVGAGI come from the germline V gene. DNA for the CDR3: TGTGCCAGCAGTTACTCCCGGGAGGGCTACAATGAGCAGTTCTTC. This encodes CASSYSREGYNEQFF.

The genes are TRBV11-2 and TRBJ2-1; 9 nucleotides match TRBD2. CDR3 size: 13 residues. Germline lookup yields CDR1 SGHAT and CDR2 FQNNGV. The V segment lost 3 bases and the J segment 7 bases; nucleotides outside the gene matches: 1. The CDR3 here is CASSLGLANEQFF. CDR3 DNA sequence: TGTGCCAGCAGCTTGGGACTAGCAAATGAGCAGTTCTTC. The whole variable domain, filled in from reference TRBV11-2 and TRBJ2-1, reads EAGVAQSPRYKIIEKRQSVAFWCNPISGHATLYWYQQILGQGPKLLIQFQNNGVVDDSQLPKDRFSAERLKGVDSTLKIQPAKLEDSAVYLCASSLGLANEQFFGPGTRLTVL.

This chain uses TRBV21-1 with TRBJ1-5; the table's D call of TRBD1 was not tested on the DNA. TRBV21-1 is a documented pseudogene. This CDR3 has 19 amino acids. The CDR3 reads CASSMWDRGPRSGNQPQHF. The CDR3 region has the DNA TGTGCCAGCAGCATGTGGGACAGGGGGCCTAGAAGTGGCAATCAGCCCCAGCATTTT.

V and J are TRBV7-2 and TRBJ2-1; unclear D gene. This CDR3 comprises 15 residues. Germline assignment: CDR1 SGHTA and CDR2 FQGNSA. V shed 1 base and J shed 2 bases, with 9 bases lying between them. In nucleotides, the CDR3 is TGTGCCAGCAGCTTAGGGGCTGACCCCTACAATGAGCAGTTCTTC. Protein sequence: CASSLGADPYNEQFF.

The V call is TRBV5-1, the J call TRBJ2-5; the match to TRBD2 covers 13 bases. The junction had 4 bases not matched to a gene; V was cut back by 0 bases and J by 2 bases. Germline V gene data show CDR1 as SGHRS and CDR2 as YFSETQ. The CDR3 spans 17 residues. This CDR3 is CASSLATSGRQQETQYF. Written as DNA, the CDR3 is TGCGCCAGCAGCTTGGCGACTAGCGGGAGGCAACAAGAGACCCAGTACTTC.

The chain couples TRBV9 to TRBJ2-1; D is possibly TRBD1 (5 bases). The ends were cut back, 0 bases at V and 7 bases at J, with 17 bases in the middle. Germline V gene lookup returns CDR1 SGDLS and CDR2 YYNGEE. This CDR3 comprises 16 residues. CDR3: CASSVGGTLVGNEQFF. The DNA of the CDR3 is TGTGCCAGCAGCGTAGGGGGCACCCTCGTGGGGAATGAGCAGTTCTTC.

The chain combines TRBV4-1 with TRBJ1-4, with 8 bases aligning to TRBD1. With 3 bases clipped from V and 2 bases from J, the junction kept 2 bases outside the gene matches. Germline assignment: CDR1 MGHRA and CDR2 YSYEKL. The CDR3 has 15 amino acids. In DNA form, the CDR3 reads TGCGCCAGCAGCCACAGGGGGCCTACTAATGAAAAACTGTTTTTT. Residues: CASSHRGPTNEKLFF.

The rearrangement uses TRBV18 and TRBJ1-2; 8 positions match TRBD1. The CDR3 consists of 17 residues. CDR1 and CDR2 from the germline V gene are KGHSH and LQKENI. The ends lost 5 bases at V and 5 bases at J; junction bases unmatched: 16. Here the CDR3 reads CASSETGAGAGGYGYTF. CDR3 in DNA: TGTGCCAGCTCAGAGACAGGGGCCGGGGCAGGAGGATATGGCTACACCTTC.

The J gene is TRBJ1-2, the V gene TRBV2; possibly TRBD1 for D (6 bases). This CDR3 has 13 amino acids. V gave up 4 bases and J gave up 7 bases, with 13 bases separating them. Germline V CDR1 and CDR2: SNHLY, FYNNEI. The CDR3 DNA reads as TGTGCCAGCAGTGGGGGGCGGCAGGGTGGCTACACCTTC. Protein: CASSGGRQGGYTF.

The chain employs TRBV7-9 and TRBJ2-1; 9 nucleotides agree with TRBD1. CDR1 SEHNR and CDR2 FQNEAQ come from the germline V gene (reference sequence). Germline trimming cut 6 bases from V and 9 bases from J; bases unmatched to any gene: 12. The CDR3 spans 15 residues. The CDR3: CASSFRGQGISEQFF. CDR3 nucleotides: TGTGCCAGCAGTTTCAGGGGACAGGGTATTTCTGAGCAGTTCTTC.